The 27 T cell receptor beta chains given below trace back to one sample, sequenced in a study of T cells after posttransplantation cyclophosphamide. Assay used: immunoSEQ multiplex PCR; TCRdb lists only in-frame clones, some missing. The sample has about 25,000 clones, none seen only once; the top ten hold 4% to 5.5%. Sequenced: PBMCs. The source is a woman aged 50 to 60 in good health, CMV-negative, and a related stem cell transplant donor.

This clone has at least ten counts. The chain recombines TRBV7-6 with TRBJ2-1; 13 bases match TRBD2. V was pared by 7 bases and J by 8 bases, with 8 bases of the junction left unmatched. Germline lookup yields CDR1 SGHVS and CDR2 FNYEAQ. This CDR3 contains 15 residues. CDR3 region: CASTRTSGSTDEQFF. CDR3 DNA: TGTGCCAGCACTCGGACTAGCGGGAGTACAGATGAGCAGTTCTTC. Supplemented by reference TRBV7-6 and TRBJ2-1, the full variable domain reads GAGVSQSPRYKVTKRGQDVALRCDPISGHVSLYWYRQALGQGPEFLTYFNYEAQQDKSGLPNDRFSAERPEGSISTLTIQRTEQRDSAMYRCASTRTSGSTDEQFFGPGTRLTVL.

This clone was counted many times. J is TRBJ2-2 and V is TRBV5-1; D might be TRBD1 (6 bases). The germline V and J ends were trimmed by 2 bases and 6 bases, with 8 bases remaining between them. Germline V lookup: CDR1 SGHRS, CDR2 YFSETQ. This CDR3 spans 13 amino acids. In DNA form, the CDR3 reads TGCGCCAGCAGCTTCCAGGGGCCCGGGGAGCTGTTTTTT. This gives the protein CASSFQGPGELFF.

This clone was seen many times. The CDR3 loop reads CASSVGSGNTIYF. DNA for the CDR3: TGTGCCAGCAGTGTCGGGTCTGGAAACACCATATATTTT. The chain combines TRBV25-1 with TRBJ1-3; D is unresolved. This CDR3 is 13 amino acids long. Trimming shortened V by 4 bases and J by 1 base, and 5 bases separated the two germline ends. Germline V gene lookup returns CDR1 MGHDK and CDR2 SYGVNS.

This clone was recorded at least ten times. The V and J genes are TRBV27 and TRBJ1-2; 8 nucleotides match TRBD1. Unmatched junction bases numbered 10, after V lost 7 bases and J lost 6 bases. Germline CDR1 is MNHEY and CDR2 is SMNVEV (reference sequence). This CDR3 has 14 residues. The CDR3 sequence: CASKPDRGGNGYTF. The CDR3, as DNA: TGTGCCAGCAAACCTGACAGGGGAGGAAATGGCTACACCTTC.

This clone was found many times. The chain links TRBV4-1 to TRBJ1-1; the D is unclear. Germline-derived CDR1 and CDR2 are MGHRA and YSYEKL. V was pared by 1 base and J by 1 base, with 10 bases between. The CDR3 contains 15 residues. CDR3 amino acids: CASSQAAPRNTEAFF. The CDR3 bases are TGCGCCAGCAGCCAAGCTGCGCCTAGGAACACTGAAGCTTTCTTT.

In this sample, this clone turned up many times. V is TRBV6-4 and J is TRBJ2-2, with 12 bases identical to TRBD2. This CDR3 contains 15 residues. J gave up 4 bases and V 6 bases, and 3 bases lay outside the gene matches. From germline, CDR1 is MRHNA and CDR2 SNTAGT. The DNA of the CDR3 is TGTGCCAGCAGCCCACTAGCGGGAGGCACCGGGGAGCTGTTTTTT. This encodes CASSPLAGGTGELFF.

This clone was counted at least ten times. Here the CDR3 DNA reads TGTGCCAGCAGCTTAGTAGGGGGATTGGGCTATGGCTACACCTTC. Translated, it gives CASSLVGGLGYGYTF. This sequence joins TRBV7-2 and TRBJ1-2, with D possibly being TRBD1 (6 bases). CDR3 size: 15 residues. Deletions cut 1 base from V and 4 bases from J, with 13 bases between. CDR1 SGHTA and CDR2 FQGNSA come from the germline V gene.

This clone was detected ten times or more. The chain combines TRBV7-2 with TRBJ2-7, with TRBD2 identical over 7 bases. V dropped 5 bases and J dropped 0; count of bases not matched to a gene: 7. Per the germline V gene, CDR1 is SGHTA and CDR2 is FQGNSA. There are 15 residues in the CDR3. The CDR3: CASSPQSGGSYEQYF. The CDR3 DNA follows: TGTGCCAGCAGCCCTCAGTCGGGGGGCTCCTACGAGCAGTACTTC.

This clone was counted at least ten times. V and J are TRBV25-1 and TRBJ2-3; 9 bases match TRBD1. Germline V gives CDR1 MGHDK, CDR2 SYGVNS. The CDR3 runs to 15 residues. Unmatched junction bases numbered 5, after V lost 3 bases and J lost 4 bases. In DNA form, the CDR3 reads TGTGCCAGCAGTGAGGGACAGGGATGGTCAGATACGCAGTATTTT. Translating it yields CASSEGQGWSDTQYF.

This clone occurred many times. V usage is TRBV6-1 and J usage is TRBJ2-5, with D perhaps matching TRBD2 (7 bases). CDR1 MNHNS and CDR2 SASEGT come from the germline V gene. The CDR3 length is 15 residues. The V end was cut by 1 base, the J end by 5 bases, with 14 bases between. CDR3 bases: TGTGCCAGCAGTGAAGTTGGGGGGGCCGGGGAGACCCAGTACTTC. It yields the protein CASSEVGGAGETQYF.

This clone was detected only a few times. The chain is built from TRBV7-9 and TRBJ2-7; 12 bases line up with TRBD2. The last part of the DNA fits TRBJ2-1 better; the J call may be wrong. Germline values: CDR1 SEHNR, CDR2 FQNEAQ (reference sequence). The CDR3 sequence is 16 residues long. The CDR3 region is CASSPRTSGAYNEQFF. The CDR3 nucleotides are TGTGCCAGCAGCCCAAGGACTAGCGGGGCCTACAATGAGCAGTTCTTC.

In this sample, this clone turned up many times. The rearrangement links TRBV11-2 to TRBJ2-5, with TRBD2 identical over 12 bases. With 5 bases clipped from V and 2 bases from J, the junction kept 12 bases outside the gene matches. From germline, CDR1 is SGHAT and CDR2 FQNNGV. This CDR3 contains 18 residues. Here the CDR3 DNA reads TGTGCCAGCAGCGACTGGACTAGCGGGGTTTTAGAACAAGAGACCCAGTACTTC. Translating gives CASSDWTSGVLEQETQYF. Full variable domain (remainder filled in from reference TRBV11-2 and TRBJ2-5): EAGVAQSPRYKIIEKRQSVAFWCNPISGHATLYWYQQILGQGPKLLIQFQNNGVVDDSQLPKDRFSAERLKGVDSTLKIQPAKLEDSAVYLCASSDWTSGVLEQETQYFGPGTRLLVL.

This clone was counted ten times or more. V is TRBV7-3 and J is TRBJ2-1; 10 positions match TRBD1. Germline V gene lookup returns CDR1 SGHTA and CDR2 FQGTGA. With 2 bases clipped from V and 6 bases from J, the junction kept 1 base outside the gene matches. The CDR3 is 14 residues long. The CDR3 protein is CASSLWTGGNEQFF. CDR3 nucleotides: TGTGCCAGCAGCTTATGGACAGGGGGCAATGAGCAGTTCTTC.

This clone is judged medium-sized. CDR3 protein: CASSYSMAGSSYEQYF. CDR3 bases: TGTGCCAGCAGTTACTCGATGGCGGGGAGCTCCTACGAGCAGTACTTC. This chain connects TRBV6-5 to TRBJ2-7; possibly TRBD2 for D (6 bases). Germline lookup yields CDR1 MNHEY and CDR2 SVGAGI. The CDR3 contains 16 residues. Trimming cost V 0 bases and J 0 bases, with 12 bases left between them.

This clone was observed at least ten times. The chain employs TRBV11-3 and TRBJ2-1; D is unclear. This CDR3 region has 14 residues. Per germline, CDR1 SGHNT and CDR2 YENEEA. Trimming cost V 5 bases and J 0 bases, with 8 bases left between them. CDR3 nucleotide sequence: TGTGCCAGCAGCCGCGATAGCTCCTACAATGAGCAGTTCTTC. Residues: CASSRDSSYNEQFF.

Ten or more counts support this clone. This chain joins TRBV7-2 and TRBJ1-1; a possible D gene is TRBD1 (6 bases). Looked up from germline, CDR1 is SGHTA and CDR2 is FQGNSA. The CDR3 loop spans 14 amino acids. V lost 1 base and J lost 7, with 13 bases in between. CDR3 sequence: CASSLVRQAHEAFF. CDR3 sequence (DNA): TGTGCCAGCAGCTTAGTTAGACAGGCGCATGAAGCTTTCTTT.

This clone was observed at least ten times. The rearrangement links TRBV5-8 to TRBJ2-3; 14 bases align to TRBD2. The CDR3 consists of 19 residues. J lost 4 bases, V lost 4 bases, and 14 bases had no gene match. CDR1 and CDR2 (germline): SGHTS, YDEGEE. The CDR3 protein is CASSVGLAGALAGADTQYF. In DNA form, the CDR3 reads TGTGCCAGCAGCGTGGGACTAGCGGGGGCCCTTGCCGGGGCAGATACGCAGTATTTT.

Note on this clone: Sequence at one end of the junction differs from germline and may be a read error. In the same sample, other DNA sequences code for this CDR3. The rearrangement joins TRBV10-2 to TRBJ1-2; 7 bases align to TRBD1. This CDR3 is 17 amino acids long. Germline V lookup: CDR1 WSHSY, CDR2 SAAADI. This CDR3 reads CASSEGGQKYIAYGYTF. As DNA, the CDR3 is TGTGCCAGCAGTGAAGGGGGACAGAAGTATATCGCCTATGGCTACACCTTC.

Many counts were recorded for this clone. This sequence joins TRBV21-1 and TRBJ2-1; TRBD2 is taken as the D call from the table, unchecked against the DNA. TRBV21-1 is assigned pseudogene status. The CDR3 loop spans 13 amino acids. The CDR3 DNA follows: TGTGCCAGCAGCAAATGCGAGGCTAACGAGCAGTTCTTC. This sequence encodes CASSKCEANEQFF.

This clone was seen repeatedly, ten times or more. The V call is TRBV28, the J call TRBJ2-7; possibly TRBD1 for D (6 bases). V lost 5 bases to trimming and J lost 4 bases, with 15 bases between them. Germline V gene sequence: CDR1 MDHEN, CDR2 SYDVKM. The CDR3 covers 14 residues. The CDR3 DNA follows: TGTGCCAGCAGTCCCCAGGGGAGCAGTTACGAGCAGTACTTC. Translation: CASSPQGSSYEQYF. The whole variable domain, remainder taken from reference TRBV28 and TRBJ2-7, is DVKVTQSSRYLVKRTGEKVFLECVQDMDHENMFWYRQDPGLGLRLIYFSYDVKMKEKGDIPEGYSVSREKKERFSLILESASTNQTSMYLCASSPQGSSYEQYFGPGTRLTVT.

This clone was seen repeatedly, ten times or more. J is TRBJ2-7 and V is TRBV7-9; D gene unclear. V was pared by 0 bases and J by 3 bases, with 12 bases between. Germline V gives CDR1 SEHNR, CDR2 FQNEAQ (reference sequence). The CDR3 consists of 15 residues. The CDR3 protein is CASSLATGAYYEQYF. In DNA, the CDR3 is TGTGCCAGCAGCTTAGCGACCGGAGCATACTACGAGCAGTACTTC.

At least ten counts were recorded for this clone. This chain joins TRBV29-1 and TRBJ2-2; 8 nucleotides line up with TRBD1. V dropped 7 bases and J dropped 4; count of bases not matched to a gene: 8. CDR1 is SQVTM and CDR2 is ANQGSEA in the germline V gene. The CDR3 runs 14 residues. CDR3 DNA: TGCAGCGCACTGACAGGGGATGTCACCGGGGAGCTGTTTTTT. Its protein is CSALTGDVTGELFF.

This clone was found many times. The rearrangement links TRBV19 to TRBJ1-6, with 8 bases that match TRBD1. This CDR3 region has 17 residues. Germline V gene sequence: CDR1 LNHDA, CDR2 SQIVND (reference sequence). The V segment lost 5 bases and the J segment 0 bases; nucleotides outside the gene matches: 6. CDR3 nucleotides: TGTGCCAGTAGTCCCAGACAGGGGAGCTCCTATAATTCACCCCTCCACTTT. Its protein is CASSPRQGSSYNSPLHF.

This clone was seen repeatedly, ten times or more. The chain employs TRBV23-1 and TRBJ2-2; 9 positions match TRBD2. TRBV23-1 is an ORF; its function is uncertain. V was pared by 6 bases and J by 7 bases, with 21 bases of the junction left unmatched. The CDR3 totals 19 residues. CDR3 residues: CASSDEVYSGRKFVGELFF. Written as DNA, the CDR3 is TGCGCCAGCAGCGACGAAGTTTATAGCGGGAGAAAATTTGTCGGGGAGCTGTTTTTT.

This clone appeared many times. V and J are TRBV19 and TRBJ2-4; D ambiguous. Germline V gene data show CDR1 as LNHDA and CDR2 as SQIVND (reference sequence). This CDR3 spans 12 amino acids. V lost 0 bases to trimming and J lost 6 bases, with 3 bases between them. The CDR3 is CASSIDGNIQYF. DNA of the CDR3: TGTGCCAGTAGTATAGACGGAAACATTCAGTACTTC.

This clone has a count of ten or more. V gene TRBV7-2 combines with J gene TRBJ1-2; tentatively, D is TRBD1 (5 bases). Trimming stripped 1 base from V and 4 bases from J, with 10 bases between. CDR1 is SGHTA and CDR2 is FQGNSA in the germline V gene. The CDR3 totals 14 residues. The CDR3 here is CASSLVRGGYGYTF. The CDR3, as DNA: TGTGCCAGCAGCTTAGTTCGGGGGGGCTATGGCTACACCTTC.

The sample holds many counts of this clone. This rearrangement joins TRBV18 to TRBJ2-7; 9 positions match TRBD1. This CDR3 is 16 amino acids long. The ends lost 1 base at V and 2 bases at J; junction bases unmatched: 6. Germline V gene data show CDR1 as KGHSH and CDR2 as LQKENI. The CDR3: CASSPQGQGSTYEQYF. The DNA of the CDR3 is TGTGCCAGCTCACCACAGGGACAGGGTAGTACCTACGAGCAGTACTTC.